The source of this TCR beta chain is a study of vaccination and CD4 T cells after COVID-19. In the study overall: The post-vaccine samples came a median approximately 73 days after dose two (range 14 to 241).

Trimming cost V 1 base and J 4 bases, with 16 bases left between them. The germline CDR1 and CDR2 sequences are LNHDA and SQIVND (reference sequence). The CDR3 loop spans 16 amino acids. Researchers used the Oncomine TCR Beta short-read assay to sequence DNA from cultured CD4+ T cells. TCRdb recomputed calls from the PCR reads with MiXCR, one row per CDR3 protein. Of approximately 6,700 distinct CDR3 sequences listed, about 47% are singletons. About this clonotype: The antigen is unknown.

Treatment defined: approximately 9-day PBMC culture with coronavirus spike peptide pools or control peptides (ViraFEST assay). V usage is TRBV19 and J usage is TRBJ1-1, with a possible D match to TRBD1 (6 bases). Material for sequencing was CD4+ T cells from blood, cultured in vitro. This clonotype was sampled from a human donor who had recovered from COVID-19. The CDR3 loop is CASSIGATGRGTEAFF. CDR3 bases: TGTGCCAGTAGTATAGGGGCCACAGGGCGCGGCACTGAAGCTTTCTTT. The full variable domain, completed using reference TRBV19 and TRBJ1-1, is DGGITQSPKYLFRKEGQNVTLSCEQNLNHDAMYWYRQDPGQGLRLIYYSQIVNDFQKGDIAEGYSVSREKKESFPLTVTSAQKNPTAFYLCASSIGATGRGTEAFFGQGTRLTVV.